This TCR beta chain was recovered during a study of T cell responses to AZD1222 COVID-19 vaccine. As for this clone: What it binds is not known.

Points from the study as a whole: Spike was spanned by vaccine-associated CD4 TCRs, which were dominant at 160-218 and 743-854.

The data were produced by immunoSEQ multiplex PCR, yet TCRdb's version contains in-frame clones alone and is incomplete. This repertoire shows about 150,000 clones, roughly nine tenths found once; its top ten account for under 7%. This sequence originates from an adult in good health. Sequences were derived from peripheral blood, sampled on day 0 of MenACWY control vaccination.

The CDR3 DNA is TGTGCCAGCAGCCCACGGGACAATTTTTACGAGCAGTACGTC. Its protein is CASSPRDNFYEQYV. V gene TRBV21-1 combines with J gene TRBJ2-7; the table's TRBD1 call for D was not verified on the DNA. TRBV21-1 is described as a pseudogene. The CDR3 is 14 amino acids.